Listed here are 23 T cell receptor beta chains from one sample, sequenced in a study of shared clonotypes between healthy human individuals. TCRdb keeps only in-frame clones here, not all; method: immunoSEQ multiplex PCR. The data show about 2.3 million clones, 80% to 95% seen once. Material for sequencing was naive CD4+ T cells from PBMCs. Subset reported: CD45RA+ positively selected. The receptors originated from a man younger than 30 in good health. Some clones in this sample may be carry-over from other donors' samples.

This clone was picked up one time. The chain recombines TRBV28 with TRBJ2-2; D is possibly TRBD1 or TRBD2 (5 bases each). CDR1 MDHEN and CDR2 SYDVKM come from the germline V gene. Trimming shortened V by 10 bases and J by 4 bases, and 13 bases separated the two germline ends. The length of the CDR3 is 13 residues. CDR3 sequence reads: CATHRGGTGELFF. CDR3 coding DNA: TGTGCCACCCATCGGGGCGGCACCGGGGAGCTGTTTTTT.

This clone showed up just once. Other DNA sequences in the same sample also yield this CDR3. V is TRBV5-1 and J is TRBJ2-7; 10 bases are shared with TRBD1. CDR1 is SGHRS and CDR2 is YFSETQ in the germline V gene. Trimming cost V 3 bases and J 7 bases; bases outside gene matches: 7. The CDR3 totals 14 residues. CDR3 protein: CASSYGQGDGEQYF. CDR3 DNA sequence: TGCGCCAGCAGCTACGGACAGGGGGACGGAGAGCAGTACTTC. Full variable domain (remainder filled in from reference TRBV5-1 and TRBJ2-7): KAGVTQTPRYLIKTRGQQVTLSCSPISGHRSVSWYQQTPGQGLQFLFEYFSETQRNKGNFPGRFSGRQFSNSRSEMNVSTLELGDSALYLCASSYGQGDGEQYFGPGTRLTVT.

CDR3: CASSQEGLAGVYEQFF. DNA for the CDR3: TGCGCCAGCAGCCAAGAAGGACTAGCGGGAGTCTATGAGCAGTTCTTC. J is TRBJ2-1 and V is TRBV4-3, with 13 bases identical to TRBD2. The V gene end was trimmed by 0 bases and the J gene end by 8 bases; junction bases not matched to a gene: 4. The CDR3 extends over 16 amino acids. Looked up from germline, CDR1 is LGHNA and CDR2 is YSLEER.

The rearrangement uses TRBV19 and TRBJ1-5, with TRBD1 as a possible D gene (5 bases). Per germline, CDR1 LNHDA and CDR2 SQIVND (reference sequence). Trimming shortened V by 1 base and J by 7 bases, and 11 bases separated the two germline ends. The CDR3 covers 14 residues. This CDR3 reads CASSIGLGTQPQHF. DNA for the CDR3: TGTGCCAGTAGTATAGGGCTCGGGACCCAGCCCCAGCATTTT.

Turning to this clone: The sample contains more than one DNA sequence encoding this CDR3. J is TRBJ2-3 and V is TRBV9; D remains ambiguous. The CDR3 length is 14 residues. Trimming left V 2 bases short and J 1 base short, with 8 bases between. Germline CDR1 is SGDLS and CDR2 is YYNGEE. The CDR3: CASSVARGTDTQYF. The CDR3 DNA follows: TGTGCCAGCAGCGTTGCCAGAGGCACAGATACGCAGTATTTT.

This clone has just a few counts. The chain's CDR3 is CASSPGTNYQPQHF. For the CDR3, the DNA is TGTGCCAGCAGCCCCGGGACGAATTATCAGCCCCAGCATTTT. The J gene is TRBJ1-5, the V gene TRBV6-5, with a weak D call TRBD1 (5 bases). This CDR3 has 14 residues. V was clipped by 6 bases and J by 5 bases, with 14 bases between them. Germline V CDR1 and CDR2: MNHEY, SVGAGI.

The chain carries TRBV2 and TRBJ1-1; possibly TRBD1 for D (5 bases). This CDR3 is built from 15 residues. V lost 4 bases to trimming and J lost 1 base, with 13 bases between them. The germline V gene has CDR1 SNHLY and CDR2 FYNNEI. CDR3 coding DNA: TGTGCCAGCAGTGCACATGGGGGGGGGAACACTGAAGCTTTCTTT. Translating it yields CASSAHGGGNTEAFF.

This chain links TRBV27 with TRBJ2-1; 9 bases are a match to TRBD2. CDR1 MNHEY and CDR2 SMNVEV come from the germline V gene (reference sequence). The CDR3 length is 16 residues. The trim removed 6 bases at V and 0 bases at J, leaving 6 bases unmatched. In DNA form, the CDR3 reads TGTGCCAGCAGGGGACTAGCCTTACACTCCTACAATGAGCAGTTCTTC. It encodes CASRGLALHSYNEQFF.

In the case of this clone: Other nucleotide sequences in the sample specify the same CDR3. The chain uses TRBV5-1 and TRBJ2-3, with TRBD1 as a possible D gene (6 bases). The CDR3 is 13 amino acids. The V end lost 5 bases, the J end lost 2 bases, and 9 bases lay between the germline ends. CDR1 SGHRS and CDR2 YFSETQ come from the germline V gene. CDR3 sequence reads: CASSRGFTDTQYF. The DNA for the CDR3 is TGCGCCAGCAGTAGGGGGTTCACAGATACGCAGTATTTT.

The chain combines TRBV2 with TRBJ2-7, with D tentatively TRBD2 (5 bases). Germline lookup yields CDR1 SNHLY and CDR2 FYNNEI. V was trimmed by 3 bases and J by 2 bases, leaving 14 bases between them. The CDR3 has 15 amino acids. CDR3 nucleotide sequence: TGTGCCAGCAGTGAGGGGTGGGAGAGCCCCTACGAGCAGTACTTC. This gives the protein CASSEGWESPYEQYF.

The sample holds one count of this clone. The chain joins TRBV9 to TRBJ1-1; TRBD1 aligns across 9 bases. This CDR3 spans 13 amino acids. Germline values: CDR1 SGDLS, CDR2 YYNGEE. V shed 3 bases, J shed 7 bases, and the junction held 4 bases outside the gene matches. The CDR3, as DNA: TGTGCCAGCAGCGCGGGGACAGGGTATGAAGCTTTCTTT. As protein: CASSAGTGYEAFF.

The rearrangement joins TRBV4-1 to TRBJ1-1; TRBD1 agrees at 7 bases. CDR1 MGHRA and CDR2 YSYEKL come from the germline V gene. The CDR3 contains 16 residues. With 3 bases clipped from V and 0 bases from J, the junction kept 7 bases outside the gene matches. The CDR3 loop reads CASSQAYDRVNTEAFF. The DNA for the CDR3 is TGCGCCAGCAGCCAGGCCTACGACAGGGTGAACACTGAAGCTTTCTTT.

To note about this clone: Other nucleotide sequences in the sample specify the same CDR3. This sequence joins TRBV2 and TRBJ2-7, with D perhaps matching TRBD1 (6 bases). This CDR3 contains 12 residues. V was clipped by 8 bases and J by 1 base, with 9 bases between them. Per the germline V gene, CDR1 is SNHLY and CDR2 is FYNNEI. The CDR3 DNA reads TGTGCCAGCCGTGGACAGTCCTACGAGCAGTACTTC. Translated, it gives CASRGQSYEQYF.

The chain recombines TRBV15 with TRBJ1-5; 7 bases line up with TRBD1. V lost 5 bases to trimming and J lost 0 bases; unmatched junction nucleotides: 16. Germline-derived CDR1 and CDR2 are LNHNV and YYDKDF (reference sequence). The CDR3 loop spans 19 amino acids. The DNA of the CDR3 is TGTGCCACCAGCGGCAGACAGGGCCGTGGACTCTATAGCAATCAGCCCCAGCATTTT. Its protein product is CATSGRQGRGLYSNQPQHF. Drawing the rest from reference TRBV15 and TRBJ1-5, the complete variable domain is DAMVIQNPRYQVTQFGKPVTLSCSQTLNHNVMYWYQQKSSQAPKLLFHYYDKDFNNEADTPDNFQSRRPNTSFCFLDIRSPGLGDTAMYLCATSGRQGRGLYSNQPQHFGDGTRLSIL.

The J gene is TRBJ2-7, the V gene TRBV2; tentatively, D is TRBD2 (6 bases). This CDR3 comprises 11 residues. Trimming removed 4 bases at V and 6 bases at J, with 7 bases between. CDR1 and CDR2 (germline): SNHLY, FYNNEI. The CDR3 sequence: CASSGSGEQYF. The CDR3 DNA sequence: TGTGCCAGCAGTGGTAGCGGCGAGCAGTACTTC. The whole variable domain, remainder taken from reference TRBV2 and TRBJ2-7, is EPEVTQTPSHQVTQMGQEVILRCVPISNHLYFYWYRQILGQKVEFLVSFYNNEISEKSEIFDDQFSVERPDGSNFTLKIRSTKLEDSAMYFCASSGSGEQYFGPGTRLTVT.

This chain joins TRBV28 and TRBJ1-1, with D unclear. Trimming took 11 bases from V and 6 from J, leaving 22 bases between them. The CDR3 spans 14 residues. Germline V gene data show CDR1 as MDHEN and CDR2 as SYDVKM. The CDR3 DNA reads TGTGCCTCAAACCTGAAGGCTAGGTGGGCTGAAGCTTTCTTT. Residues: CASNLKARWAEAFF.

DNA of the CDR3: TGTGCCAGCAGCGTGGGCTATACCGTCAATGAGCAGTTCTTC. It specifies CASSVGYTVNEQFF. This sequence joins TRBV9 and TRBJ2-1; D is uncertain. Germline V lookup: CDR1 SGDLS, CDR2 YYNGEE. The germline V and J ends were trimmed by 2 bases and 6 bases, with 12 bases remaining between them. This CDR3 has 14 residues.

V usage is TRBV19 and J usage is TRBJ2-1, with 9 bases identical to TRBD2. The CDR3 runs to 16 residues. Germline V gene data show CDR1 as LNHDA and CDR2 as SQIVND (reference sequence). V lost 5 bases, J lost 0 bases, and 5 bases stayed unmatched. DNA of the CDR3: TGTGCCAGTAGTTGGCTAGCGGGGAGCTCCTACAATGAGCAGTTCTTC. Protein: CASSWLAGSSYNEQFF.

This chain connects TRBV6-1 to TRBJ2-1, with a tentative D call TRBD2 (6 bases). Per germline, CDR1 MNHNS and CDR2 SASEGT. Trimming removed 4 bases from V and 0 bases from J, with 19 bases in between. CDR3 length equals 18 residues. For the CDR3, the DNA is TGTGCCAGCAGTGGGGCGATCCTAGCGCCCAGCTCCTACAATGAGCAGTTCTTC. It is translated as CASSGAILAPSSYNEQFF.

The chain carries TRBV28 and TRBJ1-1; TRBD1 might be the D (6 bases). Trimming took 7 bases from V and 3 from J, leaving 12 bases between them. Germline-derived CDR1 and CDR2 are MDHEN and SYDVKM. This CDR3 has 13 amino acids. Here the CDR3 DNA reads TGTGCCAGCAACAGGGTCAGGTACACTGAAGCTTTCTTT. This gives the protein CASNRVRYTEAFF. Supplemented by reference TRBV28 and TRBJ1-1, the full variable domain reads DVKVTQSSRYLVKRTGEKVFLECVQDMDHENMFWYRQDPGLGLRLIYFSYDVKMKEKGDIPEGYSVSREKKERFSLILESASTNQTSMYLCASNRVRYTEAFFGQGTRLTVV.

The chain recombines TRBV28 with TRBJ2-1, with 14 bases that match TRBD2. The CDR3 sequence is 19 residues long. V lost 5 bases to trimming and J lost 12 bases; unmatched junction nucleotides: 21. From germline, CDR1 is MDHEN and CDR2 SYDVKM. The CDR3 loop is CASSPFRGTSGRTGFGQFF. CDR3 nucleotide sequence: TGTGCCAGCAGTCCCTTCCGAGGGACTAGCGGGAGAACTGGTTTTGGGCAGTTCTTC.

Only one count was recorded for this clone. This chain links TRBV5-1 with TRBJ2-5, with unresolved D. Germline lookup yields CDR1 SGHRS and CDR2 YFSETQ. V was trimmed by 0 bases and J by 7 bases, leaving 10 bases between them. The CDR3 contains 13 residues. CDR3 sequence reads: CASSLGPDGTQYF. The CDR3, as DNA: TGCGCCAGCAGCTTGGGGCCCGACGGGACCCAGTACTTC.

The rearrangement uses TRBV18 and TRBJ1-1; D is uncertain. Trimming pared 3 bases from V and 4 bases from J, leaving 6 bases between. The CDR3 is 12 residues long. Per the germline V gene, CDR1 is KGHSH and CDR2 is LQKENI. The CDR3 reads CASSPSTTEAFF. The CDR3 DNA reads as TGTGCCAGCTCACCTAGTACCACTGAAGCTTTCTTT. Looking up the rest from reference TRBV18 and TRBJ1-1 gives the full variable domain: NAGVMQNPRHLVRRRGQEARLRCSPMKGHSHVYWYRQLPEEGLKFMVYLQKENIIDESGMPKERFSAEFPKEGPSILRIQQVVRGDSAAYFCASSPSTTEAFFGQGTRLTVV.